This T cell receptor beta chain was identified during a study of OX40 agonist ivuxolimab in advanced cancers. Looking at the study overall: Each patient was given ivuxolimab into a vein every 2 weeks, at 0.01 to 10 mg/kg. Study-level points and caveats: The specificity for antigen of the expanded peripheral T cells was not determined.

This table comes from immunoSEQ multiplex PCR, and its TCRdb copy is limited to in-frame clones, with some not included. This sample has around 35,000 clones; roughly 90% occur once, and the top ten carry about 4.3%. The CDR3 spans 14 residues. The germline CDR1 and CDR2 sequences are SGDLS and YYNGEE. With 0 bases clipped from V and 7 bases from J, the junction kept 3 bases outside the gene matches. Notes on this clone: Antigen: not known.

The sample was CD4+ or CD8+ T cells sorted from blood, taken in a trial of the OX40 agonist ivuxolimab. V usage is TRBV9 and J usage is TRBJ2-4, with TRBD1 matching 8 bases. This TCR derives from an adult with an advanced solid tumor such as melanoma, head and neck, liver or kidney cancer. As DNA, the CDR3 is TGTGCCAGCAGCGTAGCCCACAGGGGGAACATTCAGTACTTC. It encodes CASSVAHRGNIQYF. Full variable domain (missing parts from reference TRBV9 and TRBJ2-4): DSGVTQTPKHLITATGQRVTLRCSPRSGDLSVYWYQQSLDQGLQFLIQYYNGEERAKGNILERFSAQQFPDLHSELNLSSLELGDSALYFCASSVAHRGNIQYFGAGTRLSVL.